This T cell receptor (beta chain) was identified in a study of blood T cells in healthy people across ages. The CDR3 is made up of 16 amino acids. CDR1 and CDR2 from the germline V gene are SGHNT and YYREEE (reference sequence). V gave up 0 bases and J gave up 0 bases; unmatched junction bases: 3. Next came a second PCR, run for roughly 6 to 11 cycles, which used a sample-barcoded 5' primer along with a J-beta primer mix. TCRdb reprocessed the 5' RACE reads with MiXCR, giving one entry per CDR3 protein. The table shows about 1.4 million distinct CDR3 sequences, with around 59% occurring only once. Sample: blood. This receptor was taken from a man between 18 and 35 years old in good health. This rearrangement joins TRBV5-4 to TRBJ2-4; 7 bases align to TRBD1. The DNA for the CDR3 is TGTGCCAGCAGCTTGGGGGACAGCCTAGCCAAAAACATTCAGTACTTC. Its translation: CASSLGDSLAKNIQYF.